Below are 10 T cell receptor beta chains sequenced from a single sample in a study of spatial heterogeneity in lung cancer. Overall study findings and caveats: Expanded alpha and beta TCR counts within tumors tracked tumor mutation counts.

TCRdb reprocessed the 5' RACE reads via MiXCR and lists one record per CDR3 protein. This sample has approximately 7,000 distinct CDR3 sequences, with 18% found just once. The time point was: sample taken at primary tumor resection. What these receptors recognize is not known. Sample: lung tumor tissue, taken at surgery. The source of these receptors is a female donor with early-stage non-small cell lung cancer.

The genes are TRBV20-1 and TRBJ2-7; D is uncertain. V was trimmed by 4 bases and J by 1 base, leaving 8 bases between them. The CDR3 length is 12 residues. Looked up from germline, CDR1 is DFQATT and CDR2 is SNEGSKA (reference sequence). The CDR3 spells CSAKSGSYEQYF. CDR3 bases: TGCAGTGCTAAGTCCGGTTCCTACGAGCAGTACTTC.

This clonotype was observed a handful of times. V usage is TRBV6-7 and J usage is TRBJ2-7, with a tentative D call TRBD2 (7 bases). TRBV6-7 is given ORF status, its function remaining uncertain. The CDR3 totals 19 residues. V gave up 0 bases and J gave up 4 bases, with 25 bases separating them. For the CDR3, the DNA is TGTGCCAGCAGTTACTCGATATGGCTAGCGGCAGAAACAGGGTACGAGCAGTACTTC. Translated, it gives CASSYSIWLAAETGYEQYF.

This clonotype turned up a few times. J is TRBJ1-6 and V is TRBV14; D is perhaps TRBD1 (5 bases). Trimming stripped 1 base from V and 13 bases from J, with 11 bases between. The CDR3 has 13 amino acids. The V gene's germline CDR1 is SGHDN and CDR2 FVKESK. The CDR3, as DNA: TGTGCCAGCAGCCAAGGGAAGGGGTCGCCCCTCCACTTT. Translated: CASSQGKGSPLHF.

The chain has TRBV9 and TRBJ1-1; 9 nucleotides agree with TRBD1. V was pared by 6 bases and J by 2 bases, with 2 bases of the junction left unmatched. In germline, CDR1 is SGDLS, CDR2 YYNGEE. The CDR3 consists of 13 residues. CDR3 sequence: CASNTGGNTEAFF. The CDR3 bases are TGTGCCAGCAACACAGGGGGCAACACTGAAGCTTTCTTT.

The chain couples TRBV5-1 to TRBJ2-1, with TRBD2 matching over 10 bases. Germline trimming cut 1 base from V and 0 bases from J; bases unmatched to any gene: 10. Germline V gives CDR1 SGHRS, CDR2 YFSETQ. This CDR3 is 19 amino acids long. The CDR3 spells CASSLSLAGGFSSYNEQFF. CDR3 DNA sequence: TGCGCCAGCAGCTTGTCTTTAGCGGGGGGTTTCAGCTCCTACAATGAGCAGTTCTTC.

This clonotype was observed a handful of times. The rearrangement links TRBV18 to TRBJ2-3; no firm D call. The CDR3 sequence is 16 residues long. V lost 2 bases and J lost 2, with 14 bases in between. Germline V lookup: CDR1 KGHSH, CDR2 LQKENI. CDR3 nucleotides: TGTGCCAGCTCACCAGTCCTTGCGGCTCCCACAGATACGCAGTATTTT. Amino acids: CASSPVLAAPTDTQYF.

Of note for this clonotype: A much larger clone is a single base away; this may be a read error. A read error is likely, as this CDR3 ends without the conserved phenylalanine or tryptophan. This chain links TRBV2 with TRBJ1-1; D not resolved. In germline, CDR1 is SNHLY, CDR2 FYNNEI. The V end was cut by 5 bases, the J end by 5 bases, with 12 bases between. The CDR3 is 13 residues long. The CDR3 here is CASSWTLGTEAFC. As DNA, the CDR3 is TGTGCCAGCAGTTGGACTTTGGGGACTGAAGCTTTCTGT.

This clonotype has only a few counts. This chain links TRBV7-2 with TRBJ1-2, with D unresolved. The V gene's germline CDR1 is SGHTA and CDR2 FQGNSA. This CDR3 has 17 amino acids. V was clipped by 2 bases and J by 4 bases, with 20 bases between them. The DNA for the CDR3 is TGTGCCAGCAGCTTAAGGGTTGGGCAGGCCTTTTTCTATGGCTACACCTTC. Its protein product is CASSLRVGQAFFYGYTF.

This clonotype has only a few counts. The V call is TRBV6-6, the J call TRBJ1-5, with 7 positions matching TRBD1. There are 15 residues in the CDR3. The germline CDR1 and CDR2 sequences are MNHNY and SVGAGI (reference sequence). After removal of 2 bases from V and 3 bases from J, the junction contained 4 bases not matched to a gene. CDR3: CASSYVDRDNQPQHF. Here the CDR3 DNA reads TGTGCCAGCAGTTACGTAGACAGGGACAATCAGCCCCAGCATTTT.

Here the CDR3 DNA reads TGTGCCAGCAGCTTAATATACGAGCAGTACTTC. Its translation is CASSLIYEQYF. The V gene is TRBV7-3, the J gene TRBJ2-7; no definite D call. V was clipped by 1 base and J by 4 bases, with 2 bases between them. This CDR3 is built from 11 residues. CDR1 and CDR2 (germline): SGHTA, FQGTGA. Full variable domain (missing parts from reference TRBV7-3 and TRBJ2-7): GAGVSQTPSNKVTEKGKYVELRCDPISGHTALYWYRQSLGQGPEFLIYFQGTGAADDSGLPNDRFFAVRPEGSVSTLKIQRTERGDSAVYLCASSLIYEQYFGPGTRLTVT.